This TCR beta chain is drawn from a study of control samples from healthy donors and cancer patients. TCRdb's table, derived via immunoSEQ multiplex PCR, lists solely in-frame clones and lacks some. Counted here are 150,000 or so clones, 93% occurring once; the ten biggest clones make up 5.5% to 7.5%. V gave up 6 bases and J gave up 1 base, with 3 bases separating them. Germline values: CDR1 WSHSY, CDR2 SAAADI. The CDR3 contains 12 residues. This receptor was identified in a man aged 18 to 30 in good health. The material sequenced was blood. The rearrangement joins TRBV10-2 to TRBJ2-2; no firm D call. CDR3 protein: CASRGNTGELFF. The CDR3 nucleotides are TGCGCCAGCAGAGGGAACACCGGGGAGCTGTTTTTT.